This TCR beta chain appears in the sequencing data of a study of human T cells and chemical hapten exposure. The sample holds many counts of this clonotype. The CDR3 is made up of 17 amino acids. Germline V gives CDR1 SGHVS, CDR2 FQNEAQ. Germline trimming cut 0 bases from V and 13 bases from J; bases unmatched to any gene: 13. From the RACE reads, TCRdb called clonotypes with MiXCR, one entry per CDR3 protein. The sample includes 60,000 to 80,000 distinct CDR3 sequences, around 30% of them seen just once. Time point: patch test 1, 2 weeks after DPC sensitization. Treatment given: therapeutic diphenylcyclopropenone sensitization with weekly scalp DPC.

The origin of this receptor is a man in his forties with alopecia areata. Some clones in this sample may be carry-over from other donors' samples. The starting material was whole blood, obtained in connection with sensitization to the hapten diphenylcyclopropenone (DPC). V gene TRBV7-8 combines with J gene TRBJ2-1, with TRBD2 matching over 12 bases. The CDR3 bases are TGTGCCAGCAGCTTAGCTATGACTAGCGGGAGCCCCCGGGAACAGTTCTTC. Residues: CASSLAMTSGSPREQFF.